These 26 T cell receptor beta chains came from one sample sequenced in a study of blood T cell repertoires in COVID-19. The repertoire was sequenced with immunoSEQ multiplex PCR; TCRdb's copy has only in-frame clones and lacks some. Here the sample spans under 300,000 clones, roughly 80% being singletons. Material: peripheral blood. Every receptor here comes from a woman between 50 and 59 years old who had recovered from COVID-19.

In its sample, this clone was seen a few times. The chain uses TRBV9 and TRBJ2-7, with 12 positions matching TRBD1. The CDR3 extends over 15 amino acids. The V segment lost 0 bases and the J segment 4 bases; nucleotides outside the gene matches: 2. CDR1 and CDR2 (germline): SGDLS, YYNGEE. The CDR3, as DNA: TGTGCCAGCAGCGTAGGGGACAGGGGGCAGTACGAGCAGTACTTC. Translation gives CASSVGDRGQYEQYF.

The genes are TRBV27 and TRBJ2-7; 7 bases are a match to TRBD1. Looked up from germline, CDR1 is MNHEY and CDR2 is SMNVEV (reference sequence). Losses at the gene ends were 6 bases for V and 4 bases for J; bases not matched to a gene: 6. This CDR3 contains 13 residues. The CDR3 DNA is TGTGCCAGCAGCCCGGGACAGCTTTACGAGCAGTACTTC. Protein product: CASSPGQLYEQYF.

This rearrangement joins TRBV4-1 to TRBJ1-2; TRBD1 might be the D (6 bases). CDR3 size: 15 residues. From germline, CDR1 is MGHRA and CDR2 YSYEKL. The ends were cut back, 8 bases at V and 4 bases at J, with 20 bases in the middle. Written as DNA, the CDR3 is TGCGCCAGCGCCGAGCTCGCGGGGGCCACCTATGGCTACACCTTC. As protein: CASAELAGATYGYTF.

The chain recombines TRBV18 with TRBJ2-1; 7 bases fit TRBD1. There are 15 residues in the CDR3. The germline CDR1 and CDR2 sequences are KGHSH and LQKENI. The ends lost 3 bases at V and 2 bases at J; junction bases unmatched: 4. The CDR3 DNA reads TGTGCCAGCTCACCTTCCGGGACAGCCTACAATGAGCAGTTCTTC. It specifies CASSPSGTAYNEQFF.

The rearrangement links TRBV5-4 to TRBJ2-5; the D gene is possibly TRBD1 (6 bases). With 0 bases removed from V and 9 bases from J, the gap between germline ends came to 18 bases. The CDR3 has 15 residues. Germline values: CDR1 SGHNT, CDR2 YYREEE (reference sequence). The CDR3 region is CASSLEGHGPVAQYF. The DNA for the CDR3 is TGTGCCAGCAGCTTGGAGGGACACGGGCCGGTGGCCCAGTACTTC.

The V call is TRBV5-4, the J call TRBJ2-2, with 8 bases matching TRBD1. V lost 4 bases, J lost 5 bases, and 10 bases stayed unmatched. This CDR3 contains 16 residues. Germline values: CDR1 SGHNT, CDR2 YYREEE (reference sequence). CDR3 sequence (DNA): TGTGCCAGCAGCCGTGGAGGACAGGGCGGGACCGGGGAGCTGTTTTTT. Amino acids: CASSRGGQGGTGELFF. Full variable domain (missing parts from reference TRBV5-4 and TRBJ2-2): ETGVTQSPTHLIKTRGQQVTLRCSSQSGHNTVSWYQQALGQGPQFIFQYYREEENGRGNFPPRFSGLQFPNYSSELNVNALELDDSALYLCASSRGGQGGTGELFFGEGSRLTVL.

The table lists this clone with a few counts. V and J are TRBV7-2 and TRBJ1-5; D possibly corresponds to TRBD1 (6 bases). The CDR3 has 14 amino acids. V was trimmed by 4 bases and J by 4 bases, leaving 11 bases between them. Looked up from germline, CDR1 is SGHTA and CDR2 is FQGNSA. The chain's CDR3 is CASSSGHVNQPQHF. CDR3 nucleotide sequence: TGTGCCAGCAGCTCGGGACACGTAAATCAGCCCCAGCATTTT.

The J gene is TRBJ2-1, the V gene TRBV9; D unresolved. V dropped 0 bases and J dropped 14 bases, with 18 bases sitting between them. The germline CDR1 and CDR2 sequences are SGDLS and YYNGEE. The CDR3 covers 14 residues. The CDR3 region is CASSVGANSGSEFF. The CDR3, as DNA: TGTGCCAGCAGCGTAGGGGCTAACTCAGGTTCGGAGTTCTTC.

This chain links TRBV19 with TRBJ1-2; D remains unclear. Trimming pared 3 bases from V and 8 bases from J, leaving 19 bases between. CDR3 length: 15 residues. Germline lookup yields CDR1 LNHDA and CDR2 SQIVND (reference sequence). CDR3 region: CASSILGGQNRGYTF. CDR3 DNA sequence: TGTGCCAGTAGTATTTTGGGAGGCCAAAACCGGGGCTACACCTTC.

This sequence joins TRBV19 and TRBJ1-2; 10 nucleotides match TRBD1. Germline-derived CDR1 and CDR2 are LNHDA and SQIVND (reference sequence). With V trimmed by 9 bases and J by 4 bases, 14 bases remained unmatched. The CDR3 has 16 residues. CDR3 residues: CASIAPGQGFGYGYTF. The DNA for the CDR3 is TGTGCCAGCATTGCCCCGGGACAGGGGTTCGGCTATGGCTACACCTTC.

The CDR3 DNA sequence: TGTGCCAGCAGTGAAGCGCGGACAGGGGCTAATGAAAAACTGTTTTTT. As protein: CASSEARTGANEKLFF. The chain carries TRBV2 and TRBJ1-4; TRBD1 matches 9 bases. This CDR3 is 16 amino acids long. Unmatched junction bases numbered 2, after V lost 0 bases and J lost 3 bases. Germline V gene data show CDR1 as SNHLY and CDR2 as FYNNEI.

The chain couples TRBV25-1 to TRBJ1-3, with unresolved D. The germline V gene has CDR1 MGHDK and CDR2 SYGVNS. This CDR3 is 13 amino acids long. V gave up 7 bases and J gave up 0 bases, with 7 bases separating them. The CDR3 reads CASNTASGNTIYF. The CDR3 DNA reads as TGTGCCAGCAATACAGCCTCTGGAAACACCATATATTTT.

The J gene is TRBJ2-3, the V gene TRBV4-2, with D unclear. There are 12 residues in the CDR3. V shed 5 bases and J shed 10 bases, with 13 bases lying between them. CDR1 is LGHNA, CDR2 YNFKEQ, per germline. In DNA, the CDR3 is TGTGCCAGCAGCGGATCGGTGGGCCCGCAGTATTTT. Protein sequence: CASSGSVGPQYF.

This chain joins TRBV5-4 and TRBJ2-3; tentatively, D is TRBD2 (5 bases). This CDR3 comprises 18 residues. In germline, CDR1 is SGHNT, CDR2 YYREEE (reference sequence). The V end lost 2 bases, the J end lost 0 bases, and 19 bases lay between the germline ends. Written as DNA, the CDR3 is TGTGCCAGCAGCTTAGGACTGCCGCCGACGAGTAGCACAGATACGCAGTATTTT. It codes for CASSLGLPPTSSTDTQYF.

CDR3 in DNA: TGTGCCAGCAGTGAAGGGGACAATGAGCAGTTCTTC. It translates to CASSEGDNEQFF. The chain links TRBV12-3 or TRBV12-4 to TRBJ2-1; D possibly corresponds to TRBD1 (5 bases). With 5 bases removed from V and 5 bases from J, the gap between germline ends came to 7 bases. This CDR3 is 12 amino acids long.

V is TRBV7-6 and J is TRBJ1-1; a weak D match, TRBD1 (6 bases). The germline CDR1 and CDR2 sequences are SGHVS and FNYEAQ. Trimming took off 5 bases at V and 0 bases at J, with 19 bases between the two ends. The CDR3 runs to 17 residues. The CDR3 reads CASSPFRQGTMNTEAFF. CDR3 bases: TGTGCCAGCAGCCCCTTTAGGCAGGGGACCATGAACACTGAAGCTTTCTTT.

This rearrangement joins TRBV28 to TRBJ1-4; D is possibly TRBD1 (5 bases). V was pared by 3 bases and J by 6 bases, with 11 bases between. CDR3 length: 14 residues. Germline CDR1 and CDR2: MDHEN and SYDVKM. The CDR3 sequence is CASSFFRGDEKLFF. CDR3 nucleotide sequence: TGTGCCAGCAGTTTTTTTAGGGGTGATGAAAAACTGTTTTTT.

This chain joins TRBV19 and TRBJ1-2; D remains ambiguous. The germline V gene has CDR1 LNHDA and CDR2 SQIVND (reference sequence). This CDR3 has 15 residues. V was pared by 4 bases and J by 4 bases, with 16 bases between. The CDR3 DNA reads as TGTGCCAGTAGTACCCAGGCGGGTTTCGGCTATGGCTACACCTTC. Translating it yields CASSTQAGFGYGYTF.

CDR3: CASRGQSHNEQFF. CDR3 in DNA: TGTGCCAGTAGGGGACAGAGTCACAATGAGCAGTTCTTC. The gene calls are TRBV2 and TRBJ2-1; 7 bases map to TRBD1. CDR3 length: 13 residues. The V gene's germline CDR1 is SNHLY and CDR2 FYNNEI. V was clipped by 9 bases and J by 5 bases; unmatched bases: 7.

The CDR3 reads CASNIGTEAFF. The CDR3 region has the DNA TGTGCCAGCAATATCGGGACTGAAGCTTTCTTT. The rearrangement links TRBV2 to TRBJ1-1; D ambiguous. V was trimmed by 7 bases and J by 5 bases, leaving 8 bases between them. This CDR3 spans 11 amino acids. Germline V lookup: CDR1 SNHLY, CDR2 FYNNEI.

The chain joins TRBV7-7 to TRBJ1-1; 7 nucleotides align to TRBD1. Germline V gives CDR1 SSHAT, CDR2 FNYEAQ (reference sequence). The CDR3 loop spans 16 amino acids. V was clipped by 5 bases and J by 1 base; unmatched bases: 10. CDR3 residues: CASSTEGTEWNTEAFF. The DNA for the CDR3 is TGTGCCAGCAGCACAGAAGGGACAGAGTGGAACACTGAAGCTTTCTTT.

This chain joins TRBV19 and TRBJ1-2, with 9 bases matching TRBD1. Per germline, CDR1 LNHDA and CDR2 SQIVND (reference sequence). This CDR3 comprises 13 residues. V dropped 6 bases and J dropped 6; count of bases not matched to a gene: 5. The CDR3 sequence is CASSLTGGDGYTF. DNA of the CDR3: TGTGCCAGTAGCCTGACAGGGGGAGATGGCTACACCTTC.

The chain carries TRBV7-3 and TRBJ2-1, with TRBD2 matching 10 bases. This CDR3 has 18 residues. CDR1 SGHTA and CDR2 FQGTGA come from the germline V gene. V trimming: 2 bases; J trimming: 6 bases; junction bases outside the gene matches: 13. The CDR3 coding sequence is TGTGCCAGCAGCTTAGGTCCCAGCGGGAGGGCTTCAAGCAATGAGCAGTTCTTC. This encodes CASSLGPSGRASSNEQFF.

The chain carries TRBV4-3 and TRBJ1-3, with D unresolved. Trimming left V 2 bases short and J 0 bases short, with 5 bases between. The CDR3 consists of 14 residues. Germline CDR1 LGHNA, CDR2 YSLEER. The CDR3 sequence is CASSQTDSGNTIYF. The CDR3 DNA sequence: TGCGCCAGCAGCCAAACAGACTCTGGAAACACCATATATTTT.

This chain's CDR3 is CASSPQYTGELFF. In DNA, the CDR3 is TGTGCCAGCAGCCCCCAGTACACCGGGGAGCTGTTTTTT. The chain links TRBV14 to TRBJ2-2; D ambiguous. In germline, CDR1 is SGHDN, CDR2 FVKESK. There are 13 residues in the CDR3. The V end was cut by 4 bases, the J end by 3 bases, with 6 bases between.

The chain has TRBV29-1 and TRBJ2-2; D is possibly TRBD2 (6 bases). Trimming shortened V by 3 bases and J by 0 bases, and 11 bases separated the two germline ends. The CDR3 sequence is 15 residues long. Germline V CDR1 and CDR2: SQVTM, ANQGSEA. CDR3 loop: CSVEAGPTNTGELFF. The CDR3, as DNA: TGCAGCGTTGAGGCGGGACCGACGAACACCGGGGAGCTGTTTTTT.